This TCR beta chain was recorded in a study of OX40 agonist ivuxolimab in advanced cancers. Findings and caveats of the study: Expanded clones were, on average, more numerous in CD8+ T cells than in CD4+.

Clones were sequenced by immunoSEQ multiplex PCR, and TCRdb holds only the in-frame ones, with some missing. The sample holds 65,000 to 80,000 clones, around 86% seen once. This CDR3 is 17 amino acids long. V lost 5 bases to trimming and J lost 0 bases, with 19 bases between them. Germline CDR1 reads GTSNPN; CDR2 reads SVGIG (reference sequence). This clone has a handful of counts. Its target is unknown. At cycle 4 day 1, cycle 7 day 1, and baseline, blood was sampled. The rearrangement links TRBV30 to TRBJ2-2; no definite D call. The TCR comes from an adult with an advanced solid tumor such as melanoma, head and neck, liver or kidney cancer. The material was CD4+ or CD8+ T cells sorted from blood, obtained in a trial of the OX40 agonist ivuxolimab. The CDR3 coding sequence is TGTGCCTGGCGAACAAGAAGAAACATTGCGAACACCGGGGAGCTGTTTTTT. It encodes CAWRTRRNIANTGELFF.